This TCR beta chain is from a study of blood T cells in healthy people across ages. The second PCR ran about 6 to 12 cycles with a sample-barcoded 5' primer and J-beta primers. Via MiXCR, TCRdb re-called the 5' RACE reads, giving one row per CDR3 protein. This repertoire shows roughly 650,000 distinct CDR3 sequences, about a third found once; its top ten account for approximately 15%. Study conclusions and caveats: Diversity was estimated from one million T cells, and these estimates were considered underestimates. With age, beta diversity per million T cells declined roughly linearly, significantly by 30 to 40. Expanded clonotype changes were possibly confounded by unknown donor CMV status.

J gave up 5 bases and V 3 bases, and 7 bases lay outside the gene matches. In germline, CDR1 is SGHRS, CDR2 YFSETQ. CDR3 length equals 14 residues. Note on this clonotype: Its antigen remains unidentified.

This TCR was recovered from a woman older than 75 in good health. The specimen sequenced was blood. The rearrangement uses TRBV5-1 and TRBJ1-1; 7 nucleotides line up with TRBD1. The CDR3, as DNA: TGCGCCAGCAGCTGGACAGGCATTAAGACTGAAGCTTTCTTT. Translation gives CASSWTGIKTEAFF.